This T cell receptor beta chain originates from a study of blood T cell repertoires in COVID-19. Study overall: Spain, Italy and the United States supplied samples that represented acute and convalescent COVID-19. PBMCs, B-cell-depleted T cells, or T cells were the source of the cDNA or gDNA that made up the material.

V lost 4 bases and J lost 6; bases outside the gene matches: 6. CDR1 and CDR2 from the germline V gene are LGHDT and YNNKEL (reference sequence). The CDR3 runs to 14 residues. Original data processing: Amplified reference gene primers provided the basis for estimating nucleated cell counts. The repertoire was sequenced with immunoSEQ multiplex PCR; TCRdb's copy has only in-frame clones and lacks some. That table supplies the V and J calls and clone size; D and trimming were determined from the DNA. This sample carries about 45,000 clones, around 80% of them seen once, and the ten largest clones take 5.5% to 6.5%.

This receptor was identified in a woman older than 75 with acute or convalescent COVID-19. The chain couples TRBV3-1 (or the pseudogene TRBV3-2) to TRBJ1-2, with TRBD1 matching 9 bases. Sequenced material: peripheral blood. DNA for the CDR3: TGTGCCAGCAGCCGGGACAGGGCTTCTAATGGCTACACCTTC. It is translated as CASSRDRASNGYTF.